One TCR beta chain is described in this entry. Other DNA variants within this sample encode the same CDR3. CD45RO-negative, CCR7-selected cells formed the naive CD8 fraction, which excluded terminally differentiated effector memory CD45RA+ cells. Within Nashville, Tennessee resided all donors, each a Caucasian adult. Clones were sequenced by immunoSEQ multiplex PCR, and TCRdb holds only the in-frame ones, with some missing. The data contain about 2.1 million clones, 85% to 95% of them singletons. The data were taken from a study of shared clonotypes between healthy human individuals. For the study at large: Per donor, CD8 memory used one plate, CD8 naive used two, CD4 memory used three and CD4 naive used three.

Trimming shortened V by 0 bases and J by 4 bases, and 12 bases separated the two germline ends. CDR1 and CDR2 from the germline V gene are SGDLS and YYNGEE. This CDR3 has 15 residues. The chain uses TRBV9 and TRBJ2-3; D is possibly TRBD2 (6 bases). This sequence was found in a young man in good health. Some clones in this sample may be carry-over from other donors' samples. Sequenced: naive CD8+ T cells from PBMCs. The CDR3 region has the DNA TGTGCCAGCAGCGTAGCGGGAGATCCACCAGATACGCAGTATTTT. Translating gives CASSVAGDPPDTQYF.